This T cell receptor (beta chain) comes out of a study of long-term antiretroviral therapy in people with HIV. Turning to the study itself: Samples from the earliest time points predate the 2015 immediate-ART recommendation by about a decade. Study-wide findings and caveats: Specimen acquisition occurred between 2004 and 2017, potentially under older ART regimens. HIV repertoire CDR3 lengths ranged less widely than those of controls.

Of note for this clone: Its antigen is still unknown.

Before DNA extraction, roughly 0.9-11 million cryopreserved PBMC were held in the samples. Run at survey level, the immunoSEQ assay was version v3.0. Data came from immunoSEQ multiplex PCR; TCRdb stores just in-frame clones and leaves some out. The sample yields some 15,000 clones, 82% seen once. Germline V gene lookup returns CDR1 MNHEY and CDR2 SVGAGI. CDR3 size: 16 residues. Trimming shortened V by 4 bases and J by 4 bases, and 17 bases separated the two germline ends. The TCR was taken from a woman between 40 and 50 years old with HIV. Sequencing was performed on unsorted PBMCs, taken 1.8 years before starting antiretroviral therapy. The chain uses TRBV6-5 and TRBJ1-5; D perhaps matches TRBD1 (6 bases). The DNA for the CDR3 is TGTGCCAGCAGTTTGGGGACACTTGGCGGGAATCAGCCCCAGCATTTT. It translates to CASSLGTLGGNQPQHF.